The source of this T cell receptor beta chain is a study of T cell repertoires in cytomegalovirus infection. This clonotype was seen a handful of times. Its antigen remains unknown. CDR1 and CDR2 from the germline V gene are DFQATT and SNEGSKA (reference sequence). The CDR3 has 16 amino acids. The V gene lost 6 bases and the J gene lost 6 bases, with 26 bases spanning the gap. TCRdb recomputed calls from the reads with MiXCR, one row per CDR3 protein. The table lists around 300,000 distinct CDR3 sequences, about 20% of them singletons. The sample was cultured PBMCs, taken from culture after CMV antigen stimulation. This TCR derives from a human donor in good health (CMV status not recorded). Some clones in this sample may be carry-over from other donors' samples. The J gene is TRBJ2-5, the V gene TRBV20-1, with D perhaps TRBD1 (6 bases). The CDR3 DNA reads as TGCAGTGCCCTCGGGGCCCGGGACACAAAGCAGAAGACCCAGTACTTC. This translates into CSALGARDTKQKTQYF.